One T cell receptor (beta chain) is described in this entry. TCRdb's table, derived via immunoSEQ multiplex PCR, lists solely in-frame clones and lacks some. The data hold 250,000 to 350,000 clones, with 70% to 85% observed a single time. The data were taken from a study of blood T cell repertoires in COVID-19. Across the study: Collection of acute and convalescent COVID-19 samples took place in the United States, Italy and Spain.

Sequenced sample: peripheral blood. The sequence came from a human donor with COVID-19, enrolled during active disease. The donor label of this sample is uncertain.

The CDR3 region has the DNA TGCGCCAGCAGCTTGGGTCAGGGTGCCCACAATGAGCAGTTCTTC. Protein: CASSLGQGAHNEQFF. The chain is built from TRBV5-1 and TRBJ2-1, with a tentative D call TRBD1 (5 bases). There are 15 residues in the CDR3. The germline CDR1 and CDR2 sequences are SGHRS and YFSETQ. V was shortened by 0 bases and J by 5 bases, with 12 bases between the two germline ends.